This T cell receptor beta chain was recorded in a study of T cell repertoires in cytomegalovirus infection. From germline, CDR1 is MNHEY and CDR2 SVGEGT. The ends were cut back, 5 bases at V and 8 bases at J, with 18 bases in the middle. The CDR3 has 14 amino acids. This clonotype was seen repeatedly, ten times or more. MiXCR was run by TCRdb on the reads, yielding one entry per CDR3 protein. The sample lists 200,000 to 250,000 distinct CDR3 sequences, roughly 6.5% occurring once. The chain carries TRBV6-2 or TRBV6-3 and TRBJ1-2; D may be TRBD1 (5 bases). Source material: PBMCs. The sequence derives from a human donor in good health (CMV status not recorded). Some clones in this sample may be carry-over from other donors' samples. CDR3 sequence reads: CASSTPGTLGGYTF. DNA of the CDR3: TGTGCCAGCAGTACGCCGGGGACTCTGGGAGGCTACACCTTC.